This T cell receptor beta chain emerged from a study of cytomegalovirus exposure and HLA in healthy donors. Findings and caveats of the study: In a later analysis, HLA-associated beta chains showed higher expansion and lower generation probabilities than comparable chains. Rarity held for most TCR sequences, but there were some public TCRs that occurred in many donors.

With 60 Vbeta and 13 Jbeta primers, the PCR was carried out. The method was immunoSEQ multiplex PCR; TCRdb's version includes in-frame clones alone and lacks a portion of them. The sample shows about 150,000 clones, about 76% of them seen only once. Turning to this clone: Antigen unknown.

J gave up 0 bases and V 10 bases, and 7 bases lay outside the gene matches. Germline V CDR1 and CDR2: MNHEY, SMNVEV (reference sequence). The CDR3 has 14 residues. This TCR derives from a woman in her thirties or forties in good health and CMV-seronegative. The chain joins TRBV27 to TRBJ2-7, with 9 bases fitting TRBD1. Sequences were obtained from PBMCs. The CDR3 coding sequence is TGTGCCACCCAACCGGGACAGGGCTCCTACGAGCAGTACTTC. This gives the protein CATQPGQGSYEQYF.